This T cell receptor beta chain was documented in a study of T cells in localized non-small cell lung cancer. Study-wide findings and caveats: Researchers found a median approximately 50 of the top 100 tumor clones in adjacent lung. Analysis by sequencing included only one tumor region, so heterogeneity remains possible. Adjacent uninvolved lung tissue had the highest T cell clonality, exceeding tumor. Higher T cell density in the blood was associated with longer overall survival, whereas higher adjacent-lung clonality associated with shorter survival.

Trimming pared 2 bases from V and 6 bases from J, leaving 14 bases between. This CDR3 region has 14 residues. CDR1 and CDR2 (germline): MNHNS, SASEGT. A remark on this clone: Antigen specificity is unknown.

Profiling relied on immunoSEQ multiplex PCR, and the TCRdb table lists in-frame clones only, not all of them. The table includes tens of thousands of clones, 83% detected once. The rearrangement links TRBV6-1 to TRBJ2-7; D unclear. The clonotype was recovered from a man between 40 and 70 years old with stage II lung adenocarcinoma. The material sequenced was PBMCs, taken before any cancer treatment. The CDR3 coding sequence is TGTGCCAGCAGTGAAAGGCGCAGGATGGGCGAGCAGTACTTC. Amino acid sequence: CASSERRRMGEQYF.